This TCR beta chain was documented in a study of shared clonotypes between healthy human individuals. Study-wide results and caveats: Incompleteness in sorted-subset sequencing, despite large depth, was shown by rarefaction.

Donors were healthy HIV-negative adults without recent acute infections or vaccinations. Trimming took 5 bases from V and 6 from J; bases not matched to a gene: 13. The CDR3 is 17 amino acids. Germline values: CDR1 ENHRY, CDR2 SYGVKD. Assay: immunoSEQ multiplex PCR; the TCRdb copy retains only in-frame clones and omits some. The repertoire has fewer than 1.8 million clones, less than 99% of them found once; the top ten carry under 0.45%. Of note for this clone: What it binds is unknown.

V gene TRBV10-3 combines with J gene TRBJ2-3, with 11 bases matching TRBD2. The clonotype originates from a man under 40 in good health. Specimen: naive CD4+ T cells sorted from blood. Subset noted: CD45RA+ positively selected. The CDR3: CAISSAWTSGWRDTQYF. The CDR3 nucleotides read TGTGCCATCAGTTCGGCCTGGACTAGCGGGTGGCGGGATACGCAGTATTTT.